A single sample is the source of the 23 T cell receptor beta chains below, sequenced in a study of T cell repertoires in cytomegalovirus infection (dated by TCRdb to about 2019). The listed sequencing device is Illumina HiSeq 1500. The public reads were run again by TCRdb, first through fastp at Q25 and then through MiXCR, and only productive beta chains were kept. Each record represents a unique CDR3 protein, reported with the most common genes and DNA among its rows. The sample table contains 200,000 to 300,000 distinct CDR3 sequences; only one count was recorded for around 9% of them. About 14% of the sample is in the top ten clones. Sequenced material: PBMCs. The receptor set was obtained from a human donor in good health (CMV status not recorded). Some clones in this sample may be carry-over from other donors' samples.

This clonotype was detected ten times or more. CDR3 residues: CASRYWEGGNQPQHF. CDR3 DNA sequence: TGTGCCAGTAGGTACTGGGAGGGTGGGAATCAGCCCCAGCATTTT. The chain uses TRBV19 and TRBJ1-5, with D unclear. CDR1 is LNHDA and CDR2 is SQIVND in the germline V gene (reference sequence). V was clipped by 6 bases and J by 4 bases, with 16 bases between them. The CDR3 contains 15 residues.

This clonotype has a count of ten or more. DNA for the CDR3: TGCAGCGTTGAATGGCTAGCGGGAGGCAAGGGGGAGCAGTACTTC. Residues: CSVEWLAGGKGEQYF. The V call is TRBV29-1, the J call TRBJ2-7, with 11 bases aligning to TRBD2. J gave up 7 bases and V 2 bases, and 10 bases lay outside the gene matches. In germline, CDR1 is SQVTM, CDR2 ANQGSEA. The CDR3 sequence is 15 residues long.

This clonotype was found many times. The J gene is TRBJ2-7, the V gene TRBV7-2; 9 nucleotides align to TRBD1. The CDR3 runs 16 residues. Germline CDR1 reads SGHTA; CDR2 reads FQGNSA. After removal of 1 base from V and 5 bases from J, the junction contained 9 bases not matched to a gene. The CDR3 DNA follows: TGTGCCAGCAGCTTAGATTTCGGGACAGGGAGGAACGAGCAGTACTTC. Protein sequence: CASSLDFGTGRNEQYF.

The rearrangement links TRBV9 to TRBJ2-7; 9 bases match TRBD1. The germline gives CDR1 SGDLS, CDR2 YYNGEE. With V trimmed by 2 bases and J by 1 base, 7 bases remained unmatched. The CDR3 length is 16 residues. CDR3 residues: CASSVGQGRSSYEQYF. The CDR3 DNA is TGTGCCAGCAGCGTTGGACAGGGGCGAAGTTCCTACGAGCAGTACTTC.

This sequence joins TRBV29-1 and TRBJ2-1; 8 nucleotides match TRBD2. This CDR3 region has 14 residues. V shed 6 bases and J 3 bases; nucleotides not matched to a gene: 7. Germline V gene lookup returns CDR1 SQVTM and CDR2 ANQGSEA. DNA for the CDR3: TGCAGCGTGTTTAGCGGGACACGCTACAATGAGCAGTTCTTC. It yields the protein CSVFSGTRYNEQFF.

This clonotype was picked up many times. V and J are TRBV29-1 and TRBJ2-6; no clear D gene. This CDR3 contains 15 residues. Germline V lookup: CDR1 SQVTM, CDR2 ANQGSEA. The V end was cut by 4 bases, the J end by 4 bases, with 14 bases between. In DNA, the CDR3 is TGCAGCGTTGGGACCCCAGGTGGGGGGGCCAACGTCCTGACTTTC. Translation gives CSVGTPGGGANVLTF.

This CDR3 is CASSSGEMMETQYF. The DNA of the CDR3 is TGTGCCAGCAGCTCCGGAGAGATGATGGAGACCCAGTACTTC. This chain connects TRBV5-8 to TRBJ2-5; D remains unclear. The germline V gene encodes CDR1 SGHTS and CDR2 YDEGEE. V lost 3 bases and J lost 5, with 14 bases in between. The CDR3 totals 14 residues.

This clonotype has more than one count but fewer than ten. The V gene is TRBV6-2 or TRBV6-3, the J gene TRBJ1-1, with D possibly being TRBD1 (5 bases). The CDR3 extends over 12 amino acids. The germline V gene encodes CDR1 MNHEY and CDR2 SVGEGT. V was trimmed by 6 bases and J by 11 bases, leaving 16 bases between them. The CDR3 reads CASSLGPVVAFF. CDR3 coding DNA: TGTGCCAGCAGCCTGGGACCTGTGGTCGCTTTCTTT.

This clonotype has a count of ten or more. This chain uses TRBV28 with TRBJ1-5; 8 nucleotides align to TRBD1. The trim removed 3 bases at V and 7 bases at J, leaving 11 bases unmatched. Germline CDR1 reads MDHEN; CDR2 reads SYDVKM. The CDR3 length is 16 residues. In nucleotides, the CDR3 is TGTGCCAGCAGTTTCGGAGGACAGGGTGGTGGACAGCCCCAGCATTTT. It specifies CASSFGGQGGGQPQHF.

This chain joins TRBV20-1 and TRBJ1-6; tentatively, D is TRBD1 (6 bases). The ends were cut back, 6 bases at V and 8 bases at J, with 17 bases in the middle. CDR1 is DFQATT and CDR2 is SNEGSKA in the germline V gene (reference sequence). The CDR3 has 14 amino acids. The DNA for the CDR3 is TGCAGTGCCTCGGGCGCAGGGGCGTATTCACCCCTCCACTTT. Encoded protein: CSASGAGAYSPLHF.

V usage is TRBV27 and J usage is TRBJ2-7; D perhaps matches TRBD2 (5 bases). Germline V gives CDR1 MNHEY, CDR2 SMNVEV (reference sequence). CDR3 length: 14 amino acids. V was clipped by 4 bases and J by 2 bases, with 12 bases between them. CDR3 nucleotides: TGTGCCAGCAGTTCCTACGACGGGACCTACGAGCAGTACTTC. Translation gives CASSSYDGTYEQYF.

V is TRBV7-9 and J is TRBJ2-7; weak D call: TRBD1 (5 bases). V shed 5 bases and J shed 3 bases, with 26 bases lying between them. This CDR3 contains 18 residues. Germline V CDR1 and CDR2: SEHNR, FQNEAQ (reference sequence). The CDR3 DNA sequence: TGTGCCAGCAGCACGACATCCTGGGGCCTCCAAGGCGGCTACGAGCAGTACTTC. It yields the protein CASSTTSWGLQGGYEQYF.

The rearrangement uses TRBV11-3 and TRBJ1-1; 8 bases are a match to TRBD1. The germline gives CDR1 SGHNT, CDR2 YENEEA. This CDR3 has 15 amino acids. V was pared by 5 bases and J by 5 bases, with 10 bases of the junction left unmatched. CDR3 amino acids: CASSPPRQGATEAFF. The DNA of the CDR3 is TGTGCCAGCAGCCCCCCCCGGCAGGGGGCTACTGAAGCTTTCTTT.

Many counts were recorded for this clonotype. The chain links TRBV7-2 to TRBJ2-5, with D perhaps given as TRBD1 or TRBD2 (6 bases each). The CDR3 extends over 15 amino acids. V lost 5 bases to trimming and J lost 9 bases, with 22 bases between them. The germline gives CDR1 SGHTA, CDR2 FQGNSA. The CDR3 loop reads CASSLTGAQVGSQYF. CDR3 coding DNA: TGTGCCAGCAGCCTAACGGGGGCTCAGGTCGGGTCCCAGTACTTC.

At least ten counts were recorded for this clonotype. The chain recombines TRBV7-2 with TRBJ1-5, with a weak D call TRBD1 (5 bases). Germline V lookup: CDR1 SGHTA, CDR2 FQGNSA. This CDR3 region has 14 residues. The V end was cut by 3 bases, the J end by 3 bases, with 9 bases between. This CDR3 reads CASSLGGANQPQHF. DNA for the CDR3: TGTGCCAGCAGCTTGGGGGGAGCCAATCAGCCCCAGCATTTT.

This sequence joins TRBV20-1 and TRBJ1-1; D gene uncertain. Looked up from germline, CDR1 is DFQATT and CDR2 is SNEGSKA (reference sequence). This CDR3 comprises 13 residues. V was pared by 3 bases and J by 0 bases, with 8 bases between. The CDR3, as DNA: TGCAGTGCTAGTTTTGGGGTGAACACTGAAGCTTTCTTT. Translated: CSASFGVNTEAFF.

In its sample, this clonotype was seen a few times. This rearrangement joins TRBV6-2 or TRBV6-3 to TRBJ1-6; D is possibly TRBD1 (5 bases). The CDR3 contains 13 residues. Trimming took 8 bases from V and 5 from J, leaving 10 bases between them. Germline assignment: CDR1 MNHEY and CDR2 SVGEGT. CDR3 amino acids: CASVGQDNSPLHF. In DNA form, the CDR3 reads TGTGCCAGCGTAGGACAAGATAATTCACCCCTCCACTTT.

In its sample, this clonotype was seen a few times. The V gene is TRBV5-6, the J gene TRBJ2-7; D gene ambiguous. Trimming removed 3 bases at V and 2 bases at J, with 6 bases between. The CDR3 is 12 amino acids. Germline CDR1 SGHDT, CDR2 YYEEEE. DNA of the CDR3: TGTGCCAGCAGCTCGACGCCCTACGAGCAGTACTTC. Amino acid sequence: CASSSTPYEQYF.

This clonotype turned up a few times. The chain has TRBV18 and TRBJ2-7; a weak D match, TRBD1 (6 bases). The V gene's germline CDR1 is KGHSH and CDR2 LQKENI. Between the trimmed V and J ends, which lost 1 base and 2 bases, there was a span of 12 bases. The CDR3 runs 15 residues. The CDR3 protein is CASSPRTAGTYEQYF. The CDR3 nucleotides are TGTGCCAGCTCACCACGGACAGCAGGGACCTACGAGCAGTACTTC. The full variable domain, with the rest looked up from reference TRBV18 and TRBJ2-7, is NAGVMQNPRHLVRRRGQEARLRCSPMKGHSHVYWYRQLPEEGLKFMVYLQKENIIDESGMPKERFSAEFPKEGPSILRIQQVVRGDSAAYFCASSPRTAGTYEQYFGPGTRLTVT.

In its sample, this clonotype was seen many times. Here the CDR3 DNA reads TGTGCCAGCAGCTTGAGGACAGGGGGCTCCTACAATGAGCAGTTCTTC. It is translated as CASSLRTGGSYNEQFF. The chain couples TRBV7-8 to TRBJ2-1; 10 nucleotides align to TRBD1. The CDR3 has 16 amino acids. The germline V gene encodes CDR1 SGHVS and CDR2 FQNEAQ. The V gene end was trimmed by 3 bases and the J gene end by 0 bases; junction bases not matched to a gene: 2.

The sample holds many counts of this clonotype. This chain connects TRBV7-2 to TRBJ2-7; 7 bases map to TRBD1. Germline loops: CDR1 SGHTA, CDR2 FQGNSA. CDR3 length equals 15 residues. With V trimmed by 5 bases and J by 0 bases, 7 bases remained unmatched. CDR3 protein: CASSLDRRSSYEQYF. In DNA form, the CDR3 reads TGTGCCAGCAGCCTGGACAGGAGGAGCTCCTACGAGCAGTACTTC.

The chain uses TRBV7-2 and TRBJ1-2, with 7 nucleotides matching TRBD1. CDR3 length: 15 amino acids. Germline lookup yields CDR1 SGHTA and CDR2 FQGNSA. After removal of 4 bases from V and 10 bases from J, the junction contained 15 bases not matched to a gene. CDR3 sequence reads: CASSSRQGGPGDYTF. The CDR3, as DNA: TGTGCCAGCAGCTCTCGACAGGGCGGTCCGGGTGACTACACCTTC.

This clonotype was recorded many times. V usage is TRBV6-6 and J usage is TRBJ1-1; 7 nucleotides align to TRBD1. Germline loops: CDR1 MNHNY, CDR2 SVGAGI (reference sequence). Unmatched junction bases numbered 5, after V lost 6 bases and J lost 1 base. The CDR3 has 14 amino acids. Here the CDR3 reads CASRYRGSNTEAFF. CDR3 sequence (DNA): TGTGCCAGCAGGTACAGGGGCTCGAACACTGAAGCTTTCTTT.